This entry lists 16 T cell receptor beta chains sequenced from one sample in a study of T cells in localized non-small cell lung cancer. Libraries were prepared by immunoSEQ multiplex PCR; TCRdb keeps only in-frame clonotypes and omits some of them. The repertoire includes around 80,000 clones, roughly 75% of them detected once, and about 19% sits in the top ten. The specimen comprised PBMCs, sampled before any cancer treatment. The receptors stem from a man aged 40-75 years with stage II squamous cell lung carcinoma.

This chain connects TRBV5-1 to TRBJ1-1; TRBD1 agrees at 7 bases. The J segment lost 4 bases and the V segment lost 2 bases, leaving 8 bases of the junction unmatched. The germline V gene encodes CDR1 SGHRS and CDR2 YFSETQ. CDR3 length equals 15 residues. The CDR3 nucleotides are TGCGCCAGCAGCTTTGGTCAGGGGGGGACCACTGAAGCTTTCTTT. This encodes CASSFGQGGTTEAFF.

CDR3 sequence reads: CASSVLGQGLVRGEAFF. CDR3 nucleotides: TGTGCCAGCAGCGTATTGGGACAGGGTCTGGTGAGAGGTGAAGCTTTCTTT. The chain carries TRBV9 and TRBJ1-1, with 9 bases that match TRBD1. The CDR3 extends over 17 amino acids. Germline-derived CDR1 and CDR2 are SGDLS and YYNGEE. The trim removed 1 base at V and 7 bases at J, leaving 14 bases unmatched.

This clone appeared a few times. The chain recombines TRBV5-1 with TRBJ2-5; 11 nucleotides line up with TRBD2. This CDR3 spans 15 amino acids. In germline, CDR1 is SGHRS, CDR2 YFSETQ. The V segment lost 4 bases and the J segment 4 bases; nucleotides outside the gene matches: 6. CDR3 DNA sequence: TGCGCCAGCAGCGGGACTAGCGGTGAGGGAGAGACCCAGTACTTC. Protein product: CASSGTSGEGETQYF.

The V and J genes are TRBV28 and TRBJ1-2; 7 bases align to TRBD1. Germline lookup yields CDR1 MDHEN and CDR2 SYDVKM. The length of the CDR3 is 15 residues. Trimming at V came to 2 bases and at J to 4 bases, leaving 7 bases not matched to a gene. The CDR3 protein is CASSLPTGSRYGYTF. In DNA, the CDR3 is TGTGCCAGCAGTTTACCGACAGGGAGTCGCTATGGCTACACCTTC.

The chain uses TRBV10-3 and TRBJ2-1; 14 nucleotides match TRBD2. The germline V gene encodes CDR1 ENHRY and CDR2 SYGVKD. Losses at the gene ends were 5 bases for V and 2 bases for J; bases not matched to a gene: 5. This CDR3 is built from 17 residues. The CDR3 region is CAISPGLAGGAYNEQFF. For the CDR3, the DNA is TGTGCCATCAGTCCTGGACTAGCGGGGGGTGCCTACAATGAGCAGTTCTTC.

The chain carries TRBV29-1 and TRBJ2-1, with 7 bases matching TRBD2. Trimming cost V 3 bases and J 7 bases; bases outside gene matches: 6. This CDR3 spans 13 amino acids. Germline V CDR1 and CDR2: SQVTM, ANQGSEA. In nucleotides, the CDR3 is TGCAGCGTTGACGGGGGGAAGCAGAATGAGCAGTTCTTC. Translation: CSVDGGKQNEQFF.

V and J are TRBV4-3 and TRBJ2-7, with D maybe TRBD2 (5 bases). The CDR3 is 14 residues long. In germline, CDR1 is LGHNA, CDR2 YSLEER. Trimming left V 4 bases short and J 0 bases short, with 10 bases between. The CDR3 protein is CASSLERTSYEQYF. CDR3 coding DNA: TGCGCCAGCAGCCTCGAGCGGACCTCCTACGAGCAGTACTTC.

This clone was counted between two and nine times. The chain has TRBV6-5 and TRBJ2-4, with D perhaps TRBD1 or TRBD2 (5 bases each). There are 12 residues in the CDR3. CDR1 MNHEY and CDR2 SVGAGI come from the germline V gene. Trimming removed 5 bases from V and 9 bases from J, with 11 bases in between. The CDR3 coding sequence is TGTGCCAGCAGTCCAGGGAGTAGCATTCAGTACTTC. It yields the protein CASSPGSSIQYF.

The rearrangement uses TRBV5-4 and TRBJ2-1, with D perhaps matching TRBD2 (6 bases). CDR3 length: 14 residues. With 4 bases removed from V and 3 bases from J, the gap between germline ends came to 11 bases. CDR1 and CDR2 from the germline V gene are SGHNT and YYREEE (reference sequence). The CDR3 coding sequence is TGTGCCAGCAGCGCGGGGACGGACTACAATGAGCAGTTCTTC. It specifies CASSAGTDYNEQFF.

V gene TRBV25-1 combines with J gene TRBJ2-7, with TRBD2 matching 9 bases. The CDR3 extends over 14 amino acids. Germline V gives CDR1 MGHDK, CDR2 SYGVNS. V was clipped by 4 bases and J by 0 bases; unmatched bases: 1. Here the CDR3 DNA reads TGTGCCAGCAGTGTTAGCGGGGGCTCCTACGAGCAGTACTTC. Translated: CASSVSGGSYEQYF.

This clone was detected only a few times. CDR3 sequence: CASSGRSGANVLTF. The CDR3 DNA reads as TGTGCCAGCAGCGGACGCTCTGGGGCCAACGTCCTGACTTTC. The chain uses TRBV7-6 and TRBJ2-6; D unclear. Trimming cost V 5 bases and J 0 bases, with 5 bases left between them. The length of the CDR3 is 14 residues. Germline CDR1 and CDR2: SGHVS and FNYEAQ. Full variable domain (rest looked up from reference TRBV7-6 and TRBJ2-6): GAGVSQSPRYKVTKRGQDVALRCDPISGHVSLYWYRQALGQGPEFLTYFNYEAQQDKSGLPNDRFSAERPEGSISTLTIQRTEQRDSAMYRCASSGRSGANVLTFGAGSRLTVL.

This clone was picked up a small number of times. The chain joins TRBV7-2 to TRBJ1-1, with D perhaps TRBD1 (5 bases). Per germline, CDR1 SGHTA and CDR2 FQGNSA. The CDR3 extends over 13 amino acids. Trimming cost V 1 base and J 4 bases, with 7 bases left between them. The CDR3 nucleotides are TGTGCCAGCAGCTTAGGGGGGGGCACTGAAGCTTTCTTT. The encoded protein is CASSLGGGTEAFF.

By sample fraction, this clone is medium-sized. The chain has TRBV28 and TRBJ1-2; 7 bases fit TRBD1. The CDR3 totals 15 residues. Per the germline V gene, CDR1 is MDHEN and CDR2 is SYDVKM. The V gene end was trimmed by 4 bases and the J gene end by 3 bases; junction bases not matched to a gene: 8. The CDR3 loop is CASSSGGNPDYGYTF. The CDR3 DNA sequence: TGTGCCAGCAGTTCAGGGGGAAACCCGGACTATGGCTACACCTTC.

This CDR3 reads CASRVRGGPDTQYF. The DNA of the CDR3 is TGTGCCAGCCGTGTACGGGGGGGGCCAGATACGCAGTATTTT. The chain links TRBV13 to TRBJ2-3; 8 nucleotides align to TRBD2. From germline, CDR1 is PRHDT and CDR2 FYEKMQ (reference sequence). V shed 8 bases, J shed 4 bases, and the junction held 8 bases outside the gene matches. This CDR3 has 14 amino acids.

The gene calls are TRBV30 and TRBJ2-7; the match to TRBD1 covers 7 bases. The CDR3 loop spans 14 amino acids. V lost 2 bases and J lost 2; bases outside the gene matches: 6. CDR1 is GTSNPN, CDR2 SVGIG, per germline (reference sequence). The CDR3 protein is CAWSRDSPTYEQYF. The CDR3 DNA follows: TGTGCCTGGAGTCGGGACAGCCCCACCTACGAGCAGTACTTC. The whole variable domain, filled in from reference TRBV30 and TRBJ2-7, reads SQTIHQWPATLVQPVGSPLSLECTVEGTSNPNLYWYRQAAGRGLQLLFYSVGIGQISSEVPQNLSASRPQDRQFILSSKKLLLSDSGFYLCAWSRDSPTYEQYFGPGTRLTVT.

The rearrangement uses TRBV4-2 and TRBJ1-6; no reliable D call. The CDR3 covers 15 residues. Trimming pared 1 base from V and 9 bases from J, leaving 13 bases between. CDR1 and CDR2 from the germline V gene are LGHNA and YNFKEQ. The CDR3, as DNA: TGTGCCAGCAGCCAAGGTACAACTTGGGGTTCACCCCTCCACTTT. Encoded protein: CASSQGTTWGSPLHF.